The entry below gives a single T cell receptor beta chain sequence along with its context. Measured with immunoSEQ multiplex PCR; TCRdb has only the in-frame clones, and not every one. The repertoire includes 2 million to 2.5 million clones, just under 95% of them detected once, and approximately 0.4% sits in the top ten. The record originates from a study of shared clonotypes between healthy human individuals. Looked up from germline, CDR1 is SGHRS and CDR2 is YFSETQ. Trimming shortened V by 0 bases and J by 1 base, and 5 bases separated the two germline ends. The CDR3 has 14 amino acids. V is TRBV5-1 and J is TRBJ1-3; no reliable D call. The sequence came from a man between 18 and 29 years old in good health. Some clones in this sample may be carry-over from other donors' samples. The specimen was naive CD4+ T cells from PBMCs. The subset here: CD45RA+ positively selected. CDR3 amino acids: CASSLEISGNTIYF. For the CDR3, the DNA is TGCGCCAGCAGCTTGGAGATATCTGGAAACACCATATATTTT.